These 12 T cell receptor beta chains share one sample of origin, sequenced in a study of CD8+CD57+ T cells in acquired aplastic anemia. Genomic DNA, the template, was used for profiling of the TCR beta VDJ and CDR3. Each CDR3 protein is one row after TCRdb ran MiXCR on the reads. This table has about 200,000 distinct CDR3 sequences, 55% to 65% appearing once. Sequencing involved patients with CD8+CD57+ cell expansion previously shown by flow cytometry. Sequencing was carried out using sorted CD4+, CD8+, or CD8+CD57+ T cells (not recorded which) from PBMCs. The receptors were sampled from a human donor with aplastic anemia.

The V and J genes are TRBV9 and TRBJ2-2; 7 positions agree with TRBD1. The V gene end was trimmed by 0 bases and the J gene end by 3 bases; junction bases not matched to a gene: 5. This CDR3 contains 16 residues. CDR1 is SGDLS and CDR2 is YYNGEE in the germline V gene. The CDR3 DNA follows: TGTGCCAGCAGCGTAGACCGAACAGGGGACACCGGGGAGCTGTTTTTT. Amino acids: CASSVDRTGDTGELFF. The complete variable domain, with remaining parts taken from reference TRBV9 and TRBJ2-2, reads DSGVTQTPKHLITATGQRVTLRCSPRSGDLSVYWYQQSLDQGLQFLIQYYNGEERAKGNILERFSAQQFPDLHSELNLSSLELGDSALYFCASSVDRTGDTGELFFGEGSRLTVL.

This rearrangement joins TRBV6-5 to TRBJ2-5, with 11 positions matching TRBD1. Germline CDR1 reads MNHEY; CDR2 reads SVGAGI. V shed 6 bases and J 5 bases; nucleotides not matched to a gene: 8. This CDR3 contains 15 residues. The CDR3 nucleotides are TGTGCCAGCAGGACCCCCGGGACAGGGGGTGAGACCCAGTACTTC. This translates into CASRTPGTGGETQYF.

In its sample, this clonotype was seen a few times. The chain uses TRBV10-3 and TRBJ2-1; weak D call: TRBD2 (7 bases). Germline V CDR1 and CDR2: ENHRY, SYGVKD. The germline V and J ends were trimmed by 4 bases and 6 bases, with 16 bases remaining between them. The CDR3 length is 15 residues. Here the CDR3 DNA reads TGTGCCATCAGTGCTAGTAGGGGGGGCGGCAATGAGCAGTTCTTC. Protein sequence: CAISASRGGGNEQFF.

The chain employs TRBV19 and TRBJ1-6; no reliable D call. The germline gives CDR1 LNHDA, CDR2 SQIVND (reference sequence). The V end lost 7 bases, the J end lost 0 bases, and 19 bases lay between the germline ends. This CDR3 has 18 amino acids. The DNA of the CDR3 is TGTGCCAGTAAGAAAGGGCAGGACGGTAGCTCCTATAATTCACCCCTCCACTTT. It translates to CASKKGQDGSSYNSPLHF.

The chain combines TRBV7-9 with TRBJ1-1, with D uncertain. Germline values: CDR1 SEHNR, CDR2 FQNEAQ (reference sequence). This CDR3 region has 16 residues. V was trimmed by 0 bases and J by 6 bases, leaving 17 bases between them. This CDR3 reads CASSLARAGWVSEAFF. CDR3 in DNA: TGTGCCAGCAGCTTAGCGAGGGCAGGATGGGTTTCTGAAGCTTTCTTT.

This clonotype appeared a single time. This chain links TRBV20-1 with TRBJ1-2, with TRBD1 matching over 9 bases. This CDR3 is built from 12 residues. Germline CDR1 and CDR2: DFQATT and SNEGSKA (reference sequence). The CDR3 DNA reads as TGCAGCTTGGACAGGGGAAACTATGGCTACACCTTC. Translated: CSLDRGNYGYTF.

The chain has TRBV7-2 and TRBJ2-1; D uncertain. The CDR3 loop spans 14 amino acids. CDR1 SGHTA and CDR2 FQGNSA come from the germline V gene. With 3 bases removed from V and 2 bases from J, the gap between germline ends came to 8 bases. CDR3 DNA sequence: TGTGCCAGCAGCTTGTGGGTGGCCTACAATGAGCAGTTCTTC. This encodes CASSLWVAYNEQFF.

A note on this clonotype: At one end the junction does not follow the germline gene, possibly because of a read error. CDR3 region: CASSLDRGSVYEHF. The CDR3 nucleotides read TGCGCCAGCAGCTTAGACAGGGGGTCAGTCTACGAGCATTTC. The chain couples TRBV5-1 to TRBJ1-5; TRBD1 matches 9 bases. Germline assignment: CDR1 SGHRS and CDR2 YFSETQ. The CDR3 covers 14 residues.

This chain's CDR3 is CASSDRNGNEQFF. Here the CDR3 DNA reads TGCGCCAGCAGCGACCGGAACGGCAATGAGCAGTTCTTC. The gene calls are TRBV5-1 and TRBJ2-1; D is uncertain. This CDR3 has 13 residues. V shed 4 bases and J shed 6 bases, with 11 bases lying between them. In germline, CDR1 is SGHRS, CDR2 YFSETQ.

CDR3 nucleotide sequence: TGTGCCAGCAGCTTAGAAGGTGGGGGGATGCAAGAGACCCAGTACTTC. This gives the protein CASSLEGGGMQETQYF. The rearrangement links TRBV7-2 to TRBJ2-5, with D possibly TRBD2 on 6 matching bases. Germline V gene data show CDR1 as SGHTA and CDR2 as FQGNSA. The CDR3 has 16 amino acids. Trimming pared 1 base from V and 2 bases from J, leaving 14 bases between.

The chain combines TRBV7-2 with TRBJ2-1, with TRBD1 identical over 7 bases. The V segment lost 9 bases and the J segment 8 bases; nucleotides outside the gene matches: 7. This CDR3 is built from 12 residues. CDR1 is SGHTA and CDR2 is FQGNSA in the germline V gene. DNA for the CDR3: TGTGCCAGTAGTATACAGGGGTATGAGCAGTTCTTC. Protein product: CASSIQGYEQFF.

This sequence joins TRBV10-1 and TRBJ1-4, with D tentatively TRBD1 (5 bases). With 6 bases removed from V and 7 bases from J, the gap between germline ends came to 24 bases. CDR1 and CDR2 (germline): WNHNN, SYGVQD (reference sequence). The CDR3 contains 17 residues. The CDR3 loop reads CASRSGRLFRPSEKLFF. The CDR3 bases are TGCGCCAGCAGATCGGGACGGCTTTTTCGACCTAGTGAAAAACTGTTTTTT.